This T cell receptor (beta chain) was recovered during a study of blood T cell repertoires in COVID-19. In the study overall: COVID-19 samples, acute and convalescent, were from the United States, Italy and Spain.

CDR1 KGHSH and CDR2 LQKENI come from the germline V gene. Trimming cost V 2 bases and J 5 bases, with 6 bases left between them. This CDR3 comprises 12 residues. Recruited during active infection, patients (from Seattle) were subsequently followed longitudinally. Clones were sequenced by immunoSEQ multiplex PCR, and TCRdb holds only the in-frame ones, with some missing. The sample has hundreds of thousands of clones, 87% seen once. The J gene is TRBJ2-5, the V gene TRBV18; D remains unclear. The sequence derives from an older woman with COVID-19, enrolled during active disease. Sequenced material: peripheral blood. The CDR3 is CASSPGWETQYF. The CDR3 nucleotides read TGTGCCAGCTCACCAGGCTGGGAGACCCAGTACTTC.